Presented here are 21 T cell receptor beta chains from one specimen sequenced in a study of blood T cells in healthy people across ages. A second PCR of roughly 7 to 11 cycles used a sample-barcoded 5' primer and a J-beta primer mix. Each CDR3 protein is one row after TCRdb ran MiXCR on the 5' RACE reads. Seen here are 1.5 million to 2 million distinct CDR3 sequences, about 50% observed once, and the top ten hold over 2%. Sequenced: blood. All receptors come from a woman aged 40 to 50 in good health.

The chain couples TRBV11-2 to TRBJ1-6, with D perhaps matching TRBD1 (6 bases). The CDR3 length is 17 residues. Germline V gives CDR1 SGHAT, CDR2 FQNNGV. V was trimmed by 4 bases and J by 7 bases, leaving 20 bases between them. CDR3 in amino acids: CASSSGGYRDINSPLHF. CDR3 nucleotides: TGTGCCAGCAGCTCCGGAGGCTACCGGGACATAAATTCACCCCTCCACTTT.

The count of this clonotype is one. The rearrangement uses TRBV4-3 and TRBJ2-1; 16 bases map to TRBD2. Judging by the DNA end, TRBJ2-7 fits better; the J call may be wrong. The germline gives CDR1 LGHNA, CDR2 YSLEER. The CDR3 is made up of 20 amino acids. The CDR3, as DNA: TGCGCCAGCAGCCAAGATCCGGGACTAGCGGGGGGGACTTACAACAATGAGCAGTACTTC. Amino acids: CASSQDPGLAGGTYNNEQYF.

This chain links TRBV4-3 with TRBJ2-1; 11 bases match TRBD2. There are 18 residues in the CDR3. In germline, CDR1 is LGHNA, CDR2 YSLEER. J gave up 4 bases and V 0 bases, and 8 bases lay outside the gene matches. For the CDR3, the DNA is TGCGCCAGCAGCCAAGAAACTAGCGGGGGACACACTTACAATGAGCAGTTCTTC. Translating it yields CASSQETSGGHTYNEQFF.

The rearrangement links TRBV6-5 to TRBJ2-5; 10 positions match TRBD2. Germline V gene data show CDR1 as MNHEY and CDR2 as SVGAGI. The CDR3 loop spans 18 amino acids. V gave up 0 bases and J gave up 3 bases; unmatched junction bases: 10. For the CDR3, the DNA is TGTGCCAGCAGTTACTCGAGGAGCGGGGGGGTTTCTAAAGAGACCCAGTACTTC. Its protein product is CASSYSRSGGVSKETQYF.

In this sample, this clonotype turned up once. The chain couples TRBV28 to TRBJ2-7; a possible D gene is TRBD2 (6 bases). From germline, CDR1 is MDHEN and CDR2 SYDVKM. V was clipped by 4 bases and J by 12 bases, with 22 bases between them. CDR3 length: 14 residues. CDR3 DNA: TGTGCCAGCAGTTCAGGCGGGGAATTGTTTGGTCTGTACTTC. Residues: CASSSGGELFGLYF.

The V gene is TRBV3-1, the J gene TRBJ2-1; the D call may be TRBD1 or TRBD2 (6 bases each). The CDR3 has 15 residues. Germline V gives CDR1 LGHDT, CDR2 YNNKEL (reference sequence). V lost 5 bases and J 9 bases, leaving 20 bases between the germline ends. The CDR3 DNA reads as TGTGCCAGCAGCTCCAAGGGGGGCAGGTCGGGTGAGCAGTTCTTC. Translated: CASSSKGGRSGEQFF.

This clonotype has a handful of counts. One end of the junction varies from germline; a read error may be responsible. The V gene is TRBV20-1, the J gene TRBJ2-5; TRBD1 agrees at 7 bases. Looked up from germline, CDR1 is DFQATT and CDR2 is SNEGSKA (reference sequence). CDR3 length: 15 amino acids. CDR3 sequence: CSARDNRGHQQTQYF. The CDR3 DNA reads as TGCAGTGCTAGAGACAACAGGGGCCACCAACAGACCCAGTACTTC.

CDR3 loop: CASSPPGQIRETQYF. The CDR3, as DNA: TGTGCCAGCAGTCCCCCCGGGCAGATACGAGAGACCCAGTACTTC. The chain recombines TRBV28 with TRBJ2-4; D is ambiguous. The J call could be wrong; TRBJ2-5 is a better fit for the DNA end. The length of the CDR3 is 15 residues. Germline CDR1 reads MDHEN; CDR2 reads SYDVKM.

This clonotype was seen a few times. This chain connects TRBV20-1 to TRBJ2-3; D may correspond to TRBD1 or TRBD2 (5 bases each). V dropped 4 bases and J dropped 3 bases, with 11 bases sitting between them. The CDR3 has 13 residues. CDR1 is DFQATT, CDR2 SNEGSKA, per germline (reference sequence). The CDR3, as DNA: TGCAGTGCTACTGGGACCCGGACAGATACGCAGTATTTT. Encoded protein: CSATGTRTDTQYF.

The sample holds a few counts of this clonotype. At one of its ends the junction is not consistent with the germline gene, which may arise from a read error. DNA of the CDR3: TGTGCCAGCAGCCCGGACACCCGATCCCAAGGGACCCAGTACTTC. Its protein is CASSPDTRSQGTQYF. The chain has TRBV3-1 and TRBJ2-5; TRBD1 is a possible D gene (5 bases). Germline CDR1 and CDR2: LGHDT and YNNKEL (reference sequence). The CDR3 has 15 residues.

The CDR3, as DNA: TGTGCCAGCAGCCAAGATCGGGACAGGGACTATGGCTACACCTTC. Translation: CASSQDRDRDYGYTF. The chain couples TRBV4-2 to TRBJ1-2, with 9 bases fitting TRBD1. Germline assignment: CDR1 LGHNA and CDR2 YNFKEQ. Trimming removed 0 bases from V and 3 bases from J; junction bases left unmatched: 2. CDR3 length: 15 residues.

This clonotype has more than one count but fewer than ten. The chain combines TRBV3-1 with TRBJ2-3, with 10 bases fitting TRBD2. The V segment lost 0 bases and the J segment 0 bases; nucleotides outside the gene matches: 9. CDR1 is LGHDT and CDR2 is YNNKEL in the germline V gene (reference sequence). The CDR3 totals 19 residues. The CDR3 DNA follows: TGTGCCAGCAGCCAAGATTGGGCTAGCGGGGGCATAAGCACAGATACGCAGTATTTT. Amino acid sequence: CASSQDWASGGISTDTQYF.

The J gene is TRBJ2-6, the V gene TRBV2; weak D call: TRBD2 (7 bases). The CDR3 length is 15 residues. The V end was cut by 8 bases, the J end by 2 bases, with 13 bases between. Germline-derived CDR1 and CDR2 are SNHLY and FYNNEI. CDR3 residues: CASEGGGTGANVLTF. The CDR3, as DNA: TGTGCCAGCGAGGGAGGGGGTACTGGGGCCAACGTCCTGACTTTC.

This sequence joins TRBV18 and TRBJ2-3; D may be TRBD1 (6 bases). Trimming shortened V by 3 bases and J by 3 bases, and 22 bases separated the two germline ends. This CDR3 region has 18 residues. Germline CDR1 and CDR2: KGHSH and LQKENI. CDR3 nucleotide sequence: TGTGCCAGCTCACCCAGAACCCGGGCCAGGGGATGGACAGATACGCAGTATTTT. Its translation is CASSPRTRARGWTDTQYF.

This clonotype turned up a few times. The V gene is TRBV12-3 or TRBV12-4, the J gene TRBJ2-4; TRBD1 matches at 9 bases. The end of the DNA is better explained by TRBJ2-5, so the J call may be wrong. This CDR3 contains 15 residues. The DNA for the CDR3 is TGTGCCAGCAGCTCCGGGGCGGACAGGGGAGAGACCCAGTACTTC. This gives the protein CASSSGADRGETQYF.

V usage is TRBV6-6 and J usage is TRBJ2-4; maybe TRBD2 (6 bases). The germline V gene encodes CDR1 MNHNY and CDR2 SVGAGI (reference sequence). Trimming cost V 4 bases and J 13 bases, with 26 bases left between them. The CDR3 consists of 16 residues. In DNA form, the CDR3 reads TGTGCCAGCAGTTTCGGGTTAGCGCTGGAGGGGCTAGAGCAGTACTTC. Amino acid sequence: CASSFGLALEGLEQYF.

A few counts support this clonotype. CDR3 sequence: CASGLGGTPYNEQFF. The CDR3 DNA sequence: TGTGCTAGTGGTTTGGGTGGAACGCCCTACAATGAGCAGTTCTTC. The J gene is TRBJ2-1, the V gene TRBV12-5; D gene unclear. Germline V gene data show CDR1 as LGHNT and CDR2 as FRNRAP. This CDR3 is 15 amino acids long. The V end was cut by 1 base, the J end by 2 bases, with 9 bases between.

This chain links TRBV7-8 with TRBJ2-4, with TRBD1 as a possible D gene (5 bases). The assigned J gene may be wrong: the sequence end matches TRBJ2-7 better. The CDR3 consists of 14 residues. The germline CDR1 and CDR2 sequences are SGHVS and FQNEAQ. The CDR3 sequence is CASSRGLAGPEQYF. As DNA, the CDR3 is TGTGCCAGCAGCAGGGGTTTGGCAGGTCCCGAGCAGTACTTC.

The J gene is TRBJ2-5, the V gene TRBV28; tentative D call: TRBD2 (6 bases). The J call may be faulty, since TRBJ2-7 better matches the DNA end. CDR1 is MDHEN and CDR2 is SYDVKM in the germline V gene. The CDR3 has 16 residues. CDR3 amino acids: CASSLTDDTSYGEQYF. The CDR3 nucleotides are TGTGCCAGCAGTTTAACAGACGACACTAGCTATGGCGAGCAGTACTTC.

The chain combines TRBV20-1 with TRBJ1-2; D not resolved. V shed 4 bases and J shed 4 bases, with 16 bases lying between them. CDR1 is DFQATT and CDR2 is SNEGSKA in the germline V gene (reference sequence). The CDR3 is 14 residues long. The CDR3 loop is CSAILRGGSYGYTF. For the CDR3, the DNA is TGCAGTGCTATCCTACGGGGTGGTTCCTATGGCTACACCTTC.

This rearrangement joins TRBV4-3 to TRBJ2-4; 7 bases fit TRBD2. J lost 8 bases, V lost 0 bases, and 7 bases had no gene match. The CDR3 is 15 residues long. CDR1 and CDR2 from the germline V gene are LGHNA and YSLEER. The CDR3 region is CASSQDLSGFDIQYF. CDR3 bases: TGCGCCAGCAGCCAAGATCTTAGCGGGTTTGACATTCAGTACTTC.